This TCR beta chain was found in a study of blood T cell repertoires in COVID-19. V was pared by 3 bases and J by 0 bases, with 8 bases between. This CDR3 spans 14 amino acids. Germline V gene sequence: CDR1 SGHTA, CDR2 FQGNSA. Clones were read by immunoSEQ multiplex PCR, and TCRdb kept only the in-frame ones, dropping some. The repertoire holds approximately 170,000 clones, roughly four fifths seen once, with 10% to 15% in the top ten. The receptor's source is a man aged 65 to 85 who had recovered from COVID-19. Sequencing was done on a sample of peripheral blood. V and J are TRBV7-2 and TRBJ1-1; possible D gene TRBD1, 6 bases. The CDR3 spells CASSFQGLNTEAFF. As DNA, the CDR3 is TGTGCCAGCAGCTTCCAGGGGTTGAACACTGAAGCTTTCTTT.